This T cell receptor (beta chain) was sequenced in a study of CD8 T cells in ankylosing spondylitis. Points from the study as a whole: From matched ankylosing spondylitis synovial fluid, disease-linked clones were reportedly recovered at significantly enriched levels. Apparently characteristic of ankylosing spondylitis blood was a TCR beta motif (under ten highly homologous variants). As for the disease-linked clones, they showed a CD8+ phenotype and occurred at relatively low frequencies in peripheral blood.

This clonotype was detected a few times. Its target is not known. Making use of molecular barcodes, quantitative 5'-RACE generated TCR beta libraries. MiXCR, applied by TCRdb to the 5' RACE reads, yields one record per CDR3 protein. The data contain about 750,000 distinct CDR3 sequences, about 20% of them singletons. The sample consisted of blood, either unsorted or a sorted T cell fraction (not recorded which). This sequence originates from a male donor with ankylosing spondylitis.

The CDR3 loop is CASSVNPLAGGSTDTQYF. The CDR3 DNA reads as TGTGCCAGCAGCGTAAACCCACTAGCGGGGGGCAGCACAGATACGCAGTATTTT. V is TRBV9 and J is TRBJ2-3, with TRBD2 identical over 12 bases. Germline CDR1 and CDR2: SGDLS and YYNGEE. This CDR3 is built from 18 residues. V dropped 1 base and J dropped 0; count of bases not matched to a gene: 6. Drawing the rest from reference TRBV9 and TRBJ2-3, the complete variable domain is DSGVTQTPKHLITATGQRVTLRCSPRSGDLSVYWYQQSLDQGLQFLIQYYNGEERAKGNILERFSAQQFPDLHSELNLSSLELGDSALYFCASSVNPLAGGSTDTQYFGPGTRLTVL.